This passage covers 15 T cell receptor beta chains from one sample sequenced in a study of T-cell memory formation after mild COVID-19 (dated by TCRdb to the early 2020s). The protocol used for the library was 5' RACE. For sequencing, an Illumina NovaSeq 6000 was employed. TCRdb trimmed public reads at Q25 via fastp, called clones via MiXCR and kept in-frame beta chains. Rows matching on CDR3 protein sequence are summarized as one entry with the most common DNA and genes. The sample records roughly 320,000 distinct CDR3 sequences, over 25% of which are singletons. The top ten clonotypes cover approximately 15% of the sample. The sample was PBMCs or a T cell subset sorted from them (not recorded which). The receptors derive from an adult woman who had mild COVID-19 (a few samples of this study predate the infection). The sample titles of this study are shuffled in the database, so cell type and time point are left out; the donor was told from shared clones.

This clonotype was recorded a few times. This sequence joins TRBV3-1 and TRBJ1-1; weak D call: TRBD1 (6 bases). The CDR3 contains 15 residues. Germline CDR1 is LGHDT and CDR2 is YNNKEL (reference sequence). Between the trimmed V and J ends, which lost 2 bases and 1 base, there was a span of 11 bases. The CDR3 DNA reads TGTGCCAGCAGCCAAAGAGGACAGCCGAACACTGAAGCTTTCTTT. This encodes CASSQRGQPNTEAFF.

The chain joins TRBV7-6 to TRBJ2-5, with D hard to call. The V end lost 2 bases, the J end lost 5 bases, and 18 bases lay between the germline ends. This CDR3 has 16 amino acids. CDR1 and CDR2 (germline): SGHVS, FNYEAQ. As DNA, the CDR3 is TGTGCCAGCAGCTTAATCCAGGTGGGAAGGATGGAGACCCAGTACTTC. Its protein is CASSLIQVGRMETQYF.

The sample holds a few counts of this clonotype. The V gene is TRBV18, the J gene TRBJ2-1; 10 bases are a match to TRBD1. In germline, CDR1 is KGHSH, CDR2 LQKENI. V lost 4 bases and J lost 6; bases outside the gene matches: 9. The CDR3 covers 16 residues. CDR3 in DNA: TGTGCCAGCTCACGCTCCGGGACAGGGGTTGTCAATGAGCAGTTCTTC. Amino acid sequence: CASSRSGTGVVNEQFF.

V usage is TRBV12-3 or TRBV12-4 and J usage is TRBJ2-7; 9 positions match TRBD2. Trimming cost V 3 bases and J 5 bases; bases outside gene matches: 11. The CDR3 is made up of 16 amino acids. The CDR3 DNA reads TGTGCCAGCAGTTTGGTTGCGGGAGGGCTGAGGCACGAGCAGTACTTC. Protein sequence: CASSLVAGGLRHEQYF.

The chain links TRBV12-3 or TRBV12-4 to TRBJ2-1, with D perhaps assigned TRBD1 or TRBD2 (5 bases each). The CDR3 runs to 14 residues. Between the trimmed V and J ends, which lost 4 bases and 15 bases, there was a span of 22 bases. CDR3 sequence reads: CASSSAPTGTEGFF. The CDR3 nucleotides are TGTGCCAGCAGTTCAGCCCCCACCGGGACCGAGGGGTTCTTC.

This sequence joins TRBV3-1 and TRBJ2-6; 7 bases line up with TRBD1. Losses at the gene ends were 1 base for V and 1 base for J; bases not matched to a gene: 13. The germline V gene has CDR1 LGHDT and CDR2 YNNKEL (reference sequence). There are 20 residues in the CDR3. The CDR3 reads CASSQVAFRTGGSGANVLTF. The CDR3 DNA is TGTGCCAGCAGCCAAGTTGCTTTTCGGACAGGAGGTTCTGGGGCCAACGTCCTGACTTTC. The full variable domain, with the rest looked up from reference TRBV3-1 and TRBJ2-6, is DTAVSQTPKYLVTQMGNDKSIKCEQNLGHDTMYWYKQDSKKFLKIMFSYNNKELIINETVPNRFSPKSPDKAHLNLHINSLELGDSAVYFCASSQVAFRTGGSGANVLTFGAGSRLTVL.

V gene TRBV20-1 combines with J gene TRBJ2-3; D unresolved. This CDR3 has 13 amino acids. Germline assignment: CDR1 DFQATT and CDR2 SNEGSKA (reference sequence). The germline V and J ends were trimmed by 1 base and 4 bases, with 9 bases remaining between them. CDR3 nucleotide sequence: TGCAGTGCTAGAGGCGAGGTGGCAGATACGCAGTATTTT. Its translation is CSARGEVADTQYF.

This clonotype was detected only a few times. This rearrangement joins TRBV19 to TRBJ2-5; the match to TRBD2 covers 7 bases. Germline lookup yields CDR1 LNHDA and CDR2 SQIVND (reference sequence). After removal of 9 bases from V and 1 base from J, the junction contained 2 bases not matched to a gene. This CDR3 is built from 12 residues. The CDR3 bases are TGTGCCAGCGGCGGGGGCCAAGAGACCCAGTACTTC. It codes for CASGGGQETQYF.

CDR3 loop: CSAPNKREGKDTQYF. In DNA form, the CDR3 reads TGCAGTGCTCCAAACAAGCGGGAGGGGAAAGATACGCAGTATTTT. The chain joins TRBV20-1 to TRBJ2-3; 10 bases align to TRBD2. CDR3 size: 15 residues. V shed 5 bases and J 5 bases; nucleotides not matched to a gene: 10. Per the germline V gene, CDR1 is DFQATT and CDR2 is SNEGSKA (reference sequence).

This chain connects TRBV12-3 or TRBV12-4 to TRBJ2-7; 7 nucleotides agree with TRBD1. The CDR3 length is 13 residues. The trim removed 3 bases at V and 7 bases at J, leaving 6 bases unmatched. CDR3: CASSFQGVGEQYF. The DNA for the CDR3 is TGTGCCAGCAGTTTCCAGGGGGTTGGAGAGCAGTACTTC.

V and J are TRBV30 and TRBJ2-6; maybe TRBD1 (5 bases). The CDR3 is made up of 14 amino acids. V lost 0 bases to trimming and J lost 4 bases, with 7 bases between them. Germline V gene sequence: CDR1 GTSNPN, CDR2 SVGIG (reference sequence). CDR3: CAWSVGVGANVLTF. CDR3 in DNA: TGTGCCTGGAGTGTAGGGGTGGGGGCCAACGTCCTGACTTTC.

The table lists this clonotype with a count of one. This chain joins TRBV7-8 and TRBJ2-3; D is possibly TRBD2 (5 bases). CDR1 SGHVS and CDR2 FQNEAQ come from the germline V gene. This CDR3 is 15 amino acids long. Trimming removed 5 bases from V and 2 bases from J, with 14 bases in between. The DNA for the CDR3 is TGTGCCAGCAGCCACCGGGGATCCCTCACAGATACGCAGTATTTT. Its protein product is CASSHRGSLTDTQYF.

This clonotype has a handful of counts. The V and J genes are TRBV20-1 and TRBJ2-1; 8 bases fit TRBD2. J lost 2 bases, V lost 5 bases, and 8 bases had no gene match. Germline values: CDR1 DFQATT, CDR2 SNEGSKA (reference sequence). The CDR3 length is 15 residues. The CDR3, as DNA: TGCAGTGCTCCTCTGAGCGGGAGTGCCTACAATGAGCAGTTCTTC. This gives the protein CSAPLSGSAYNEQFF.

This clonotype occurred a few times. The CDR3 DNA is TGTGCCAGCAGCCTTTGGGGGTCCTACGAGCAGTACTTC. Protein product: CASSLWGSYEQYF. The chain combines TRBV14 with TRBJ2-7; D may match TRBD1 or TRBD2 (5 bases each). Germline CDR1 and CDR2: SGHDN and FVKESK. V lost 4 bases and J lost 1, with 8 bases in between. The CDR3 covers 13 residues.

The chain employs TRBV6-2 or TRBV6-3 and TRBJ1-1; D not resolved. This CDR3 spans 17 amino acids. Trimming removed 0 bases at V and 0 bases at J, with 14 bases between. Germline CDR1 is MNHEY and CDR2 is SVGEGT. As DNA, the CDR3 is TGTGCCAGCAGTTACTCCGACGGCGTTCGGATGAACACTGAAGCTTTCTTT. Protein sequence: CASSYSDGVRMNTEAFF.